The present T cell receptor (beta chain) was sequenced within a study of T cell repertoires in cytomegalovirus infection. As regards this clonotype: The target antigen is unknown.

One entry per CDR3 protein results from TCRdb running MiXCR on the reads. The profile shows more than 250,000 distinct CDR3 sequences, 25% of them singletons. Per germline, CDR1 ENHRY and CDR2 SYGVKD. The length of the CDR3 is 16 residues. Trimming cost V 0 bases and J 5 bases, with 16 bases left between them. This chain connects TRBV10-3 to TRBJ1-1; possible D gene TRBD1, 5 bases. The sample here was cultured PBMCs, taken from culture after CMV antigen stimulation. The receptor comes from a human donor in good health (CMV status not recorded). Some clones in this sample may be carry-over from other donors' samples. The CDR3 region has the DNA TGTGCCATCAGTGAGTCGACTCAGGGAGCGTTTACTGAAGCTTTCTTT. Protein sequence: CAISESTQGAFTEAFF.